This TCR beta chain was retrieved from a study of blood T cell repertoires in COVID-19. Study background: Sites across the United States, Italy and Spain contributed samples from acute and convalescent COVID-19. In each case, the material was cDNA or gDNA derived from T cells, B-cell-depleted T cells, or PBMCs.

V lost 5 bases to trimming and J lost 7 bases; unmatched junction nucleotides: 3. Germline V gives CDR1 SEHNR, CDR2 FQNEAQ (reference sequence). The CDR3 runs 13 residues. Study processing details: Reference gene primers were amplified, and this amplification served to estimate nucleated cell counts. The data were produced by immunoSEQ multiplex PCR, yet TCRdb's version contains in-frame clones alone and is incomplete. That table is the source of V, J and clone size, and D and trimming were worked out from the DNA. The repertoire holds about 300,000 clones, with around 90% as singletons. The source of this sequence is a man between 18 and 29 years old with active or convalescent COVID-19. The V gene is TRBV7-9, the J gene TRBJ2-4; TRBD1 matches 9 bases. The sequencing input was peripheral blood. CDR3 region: CASSPDRGNIQYF. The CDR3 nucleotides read TGTGCCAGCAGCCCCGACAGGGGGAACATTCAGTACTTC.